These 20 T cell receptor beta chains were sequenced from one sample in a study of cytomegalovirus exposure and HLA in healthy donors. Use of 60 Vbeta and 13 Jbeta primers characterized the PCR. Assay: immunoSEQ multiplex PCR; the TCRdb copy retains only in-frame clones and omits some. Of approximately 200,000 clones in the sample, around four fifths are singletons; the top ten hold 6.5%. Sequencing used PBMCs. Every receptor here comes from a woman in her forties or fifties in good health and CMV-seropositive.

This chain connects TRBV27 to TRBJ2-3; 9 positions agree with TRBD1. The germline gives CDR1 MNHEY, CDR2 SMNVEV (reference sequence). V lost 5 bases to trimming and J lost 11 bases; unmatched junction nucleotides: 5. The CDR3 has 12 residues. CDR3 in amino acids: CASSDPGQGQYF. The DNA for the CDR3 is TGTGCCAGCAGTGATCCGGGACAGGGGCAGTATTTT.

The rearrangement joins TRBV28 to TRBJ1-4; D gene unclear. Trimming took 8 bases from V and 0 from J, leaving 10 bases between them. The CDR3 has 14 amino acids. In germline, CDR1 is MDHEN, CDR2 SYDVKM. CDR3 in amino acids: CASSKSPTNEKLFF. CDR3 coding DNA: TGTGCCAGCTCGAAGAGCCCAACTAATGAAAAACTGTTTTTT. Full variable domain (remainder filled in from reference TRBV28 and TRBJ1-4): DVKVTQSSRYLVKRTGEKVFLECVQDMDHENMFWYRQDPGLGLRLIYFSYDVKMKEKGDIPEGYSVSREKKERFSLILESASTNQTSMYLCASSKSPTNEKLFFGSGTQLSVL.

This clone was seen once. The same CDR3 can be traced to other DNA sequences in this sample. The gene calls are TRBV28 and TRBJ2-7; perhaps TRBD2 as D (6 bases). The CDR3 has 15 amino acids. V was clipped by 6 bases and J by 0 bases, with 15 bases between them. The germline V gene has CDR1 MDHEN and CDR2 SYDVKM. The CDR3: CASSFSWRGSYEQYF. DNA for the CDR3: TGTGCCAGCAGCTTCTCCTGGCGGGGCTCCTACGAGCAGTACTTC.

The chain recombines TRBV27 with TRBJ1-2; 7 nucleotides align to TRBD1. Germline CDR1 is MNHEY and CDR2 is SMNVEV (reference sequence). Germline trimming cut 10 bases from V and 3 bases from J; bases unmatched to any gene: 2. The CDR3 runs 11 residues. CDR3 loop: CATGTDYGYTF. The CDR3 coding sequence is TGTGCCACCGGGACAGACTATGGCTACACCTTC.

V usage is TRBV7-8 and J usage is TRBJ2-5; D might be TRBD2 (6 bases). Per germline, CDR1 SGHVS and CDR2 FQNEAQ. This CDR3 is built from 13 residues. V was clipped by 4 bases and J by 2 bases, with 8 bases between them. This CDR3 is CASSSGTQETQYF. The CDR3 nucleotides are TGTGCCAGCAGCTCCGGGACTCAAGAGACCCAGTACTTC. Full variable domain (missing parts from reference TRBV7-8 and TRBJ2-5): GAGVSQSPRYKVAKRGQDVALRCDPISGHVSLFWYQQALGQGPEFLTYFQNEAQLDKSGLPSDRFFAERPEGSVSTLKIQRTQQEDSAVYLCASSSGTQETQYFGPGTRLLVL.

Of note for this clone: The junction and the germline gene differ at one end; a read error may be behind it. The J gene is TRBJ2-7, the V gene TRBV7-7, with 12 bases lining up with TRBD1. Germline V gene sequence: CDR1 SSHAT, CDR2 FNYEAQ (reference sequence). The CDR3 is 14 amino acids. For the CDR3, the DNA is TGTGCTAGCAGCTTAGGGACAGGGGGCGCCGAGCAGTACTTC. Its translation: CASSLGTGGAEQYF. Based on the CDR3 plus reference TRBV7-7 and TRBJ2-7, the full variable domain is GAGVSQSPRYKVTKRGQDVTLRCDPISSHATLYWYQQALGQGPEFLTYFNYEAQPDKSGLPSDRFSAERPEGSISTLTIQRTEQRDSAMYRCASSLGTGGAEQYFGPGTRLTVT.

The rearrangement uses TRBV10-3 and TRBJ2-2; possible D gene TRBD2, 6 bases. Germline V CDR1 and CDR2: ENHRY, SYGVKD. This CDR3 region has 16 residues. Trimming pared 0 bases from V and 6 bases from J, leaving 14 bases between. The CDR3 DNA is TGTGCCATCAGTGAGTCGAGGCAGGGAGGATCCGGGGAGCTGTTTTTT. Its protein product is CAISESRQGGSGELFF.

This chain uses TRBV6-1 with TRBJ2-7, with D tentatively TRBD1 (5 bases). The CDR3 runs to 13 residues. V was trimmed by 10 bases and J by 0 bases, leaving 13 bases between them. Germline CDR1 and CDR2: MNHNS and SASEGT. The CDR3 region is CATRASSSYEQYF. Written as DNA, the CDR3 is TGTGCCACCAGGGCTTCTAGCTCCTACGAGCAGTACTTC.

Turning to this clone: Its ends do not fully match the called genes, so a read error is possible. J is TRBJ1-1 and V is TRBV7-9; D gene ambiguous. Per the germline V gene, CDR1 is SEHNR and CDR2 is FQNEAQ (reference sequence). This CDR3 has 14 residues. DNA of the CDR3: TGTTCCAGCAGCTCACTTTACCCGAACACTGAAGCTTTCTTT. As protein: CSSSSLYPNTEAFF.

The V call is TRBV9, the J call TRBJ2-1; the match to TRBD1 covers 7 bases. The CDR3 contains 13 residues. The V segment lost 6 bases and the J segment 7 bases; nucleotides outside the gene matches: 7. Per the germline V gene, CDR1 is SGDLS and CDR2 is YYNGEE. CDR3 in DNA: TGTGCCAGCAACCCGAGGGGGCAAAATGAGCAGTTCTTC. It is translated as CASNPRGQNEQFF.

The genes are TRBV5-1 and TRBJ2-1; 11 positions match TRBD2. The CDR3 runs 15 residues. Germline trimming cut 5 bases from V and 8 bases from J; bases unmatched to any gene: 9. Germline V gives CDR1 SGHRS, CDR2 YFSETQ. CDR3 in DNA: TGCGCCAGCAGTCCCGGGACTAGCGGTCGCCATGAGCAGTTCTTC. Translated: CASSPGTSGRHEQFF.

The CDR3 loop is CASSLGTGGYEQYF. The CDR3, as DNA: TGTGCCAGCAGCCTGGGAACGGGAGGCTACGAGCAGTACTTC. This chain connects TRBV14 to TRBJ2-7; 7 bases agree with TRBD2. The CDR3 length is 14 residues. After removal of 4 bases from V and 3 bases from J, the junction contained 6 bases not matched to a gene. Germline V gene data show CDR1 as SGHDN and CDR2 as FVKESK. Looking up the rest from reference TRBV14 and TRBJ2-7 gives the full variable domain: EAGVTQFPSHSVIEKGQTVTLRCDPISGHDNLYWYRRVMGKEIKFLLHFVKESKQDESGMPNNRFLAERTGGTYSTLKVQPAELEDSGVYFCASSLGTGGYEQYFGPGTRLTVT.

The chain recombines TRBV6-5 with TRBJ1-2; possible D gene TRBD1, 6 bases. The V end lost 2 bases, the J end lost 1 base, and 8 bases lay between the germline ends. This CDR3 contains 14 residues. Germline V gives CDR1 MNHEY, CDR2 SVGAGI. CDR3 sequence (DNA): TGTGCCAGCAGTTACAAGGACAGTAACTATGGCTACACCTTC. This gives the protein CASSYKDSNYGYTF.

The chain uses TRBV10-3 and TRBJ2-7; D ambiguous. The CDR3 contains 11 residues. CDR1 and CDR2 from the germline V gene are ENHRY and SYGVKD. The ends were cut back, 4 bases at V and 2 bases at J, with 3 bases in the middle. The CDR3 DNA reads TGTGCCATCAGTGCCACCTACGAGCAGTACTTC. It translates to CAISATYEQYF.

V gene TRBV2 combines with J gene TRBJ2-3, with 8 bases fitting TRBD1. Germline assignment: CDR1 SNHLY and CDR2 FYNNEI. The CDR3 runs to 15 residues. V lost 7 bases to trimming and J lost 7 bases; unmatched junction nucleotides: 13. The CDR3 sequence: CASKERGTGPYTQYF. In DNA, the CDR3 is TGTGCCAGCAAAGAACGAGGGACAGGACCCTATACGCAGTATTTT.

The V gene is TRBV19, the J gene TRBJ2-7, with a tentative D call TRBD2 (5 bases). CDR1 LNHDA and CDR2 SQIVND come from the germline V gene (reference sequence). CDR3 size: 14 residues. Trimming left V 7 bases short and J 5 bases short, with 18 bases between. In DNA form, the CDR3 reads TGTGCCAGTACCACGGGCCGGGATAGCAACGAGCAGTACTTC. Translating gives CASTTGRDSNEQYF.

The chain is built from TRBV5-1 and TRBJ2-1; 7 bases agree with TRBD1. The trim removed 3 bases at V and 0 bases at J, leaving 3 bases unmatched. This CDR3 has 15 amino acids. The germline gives CDR1 SGHRS, CDR2 YFSETQ. The CDR3 spells CASSSTGSSYNEQFF. The DNA of the CDR3 is TGCGCCAGCAGCTCGACAGGGAGCTCCTACAATGAGCAGTTCTTC.

The V gene is TRBV27, the J gene TRBJ1-1; D not certain. Deletions cut 0 bases from V and 4 bases from J, with 6 bases between. The CDR3 loop spans 13 amino acids. Germline V gene sequence: CDR1 MNHEY, CDR2 SMNVEV (reference sequence). CDR3 amino acids: CASSLSASTEAFF. The CDR3 coding sequence is TGTGCCAGCAGTTTATCCGCTAGCACTGAAGCTTTCTTT.

The chain uses TRBV2 and TRBJ2-1; maybe TRBD2 (5 bases). Germline V gene sequence: CDR1 SNHLY, CDR2 FYNNEI. The CDR3 spans 15 residues. V lost 6 bases, J lost 0 bases, and 12 bases lay in between. The CDR3 nucleotides are TGTGCCAGCAGCCTGAGGGTCCCCTCCTACAATGAGCAGTTCTTC. This sequence encodes CASSLRVPSYNEQFF.

V usage is TRBV5-1 and J usage is TRBJ1-2; 8 bases line up with TRBD1. The ends lost 0 bases at V and 5 bases at J; junction bases unmatched: 9. Germline V lookup: CDR1 SGHRS, CDR2 YFSETQ. The CDR3 covers 16 residues. CDR3 residues: CASSLATTGERYGYTF. CDR3 DNA: TGCGCCAGCAGCTTGGCCACGACAGGGGAGAGGTATGGCTACACCTTC.